This passage covers 11 T cell receptor beta chains from one sample sequenced in a study of T cells in Graves' hyperthyroidism and ophthalmopathy (dated by TCRdb to the late 2010s). Library preparation was by multiplex PCR. Sequencing was carried out with an Illumina HiSeq 2000. Amplification of TCR beta CDR3 regions was carried out from RNA transcripts. The TCR CDR3 was subjected to a first round of RT-PCR using the HTBI primer set and the Qiagen OneStep RT-PCR kit. In-frame beta chains were kept once TCRdb had trimmed the public reads at Q25 with fastp and called clones with MiXCR. Duplicate CDR3 protein sequences are folded into a single record with the most common DNA and genes. A total of roughly 510,000 distinct CDR3 sequences appear in this sample, less than 25% of them only once. The ten largest clones represent around a quarter of the sample. The sequenced sample consisted of blood. Receptor source: a man between 18 and 35 years old with Graves' hyperthyroidism.

This clonotype has a handful of counts. The J gene is TRBJ1-2, the V gene TRBV5-5; D possibly corresponds to TRBD1 (5 bases). The V and J ends lost 3 bases and 8 bases respectively, with 14 bases between them. The CDR3 has 13 amino acids. Looked up from germline, CDR1 is SGHKS and CDR2 is YYEKEE (reference sequence). CDR3 in DNA: TGTGCCAGCAGCTGGGACGCCCCTACAGGCTACACCTTC. It specifies CASSWDAPTGYTF.

This clonotype was recorded at least ten times. The V gene is TRBV19, the J gene TRBJ2-7, with TRBD1 identical over 11 bases. This CDR3 region has 15 residues. V was pared by 4 bases and J by 3 bases, with 5 bases of the junction left unmatched. Germline V lookup: CDR1 LNHDA, CDR2 SQIVND (reference sequence). The CDR3 region has the DNA TGTGCCAGTAGTACTACCGGGACAGGGGGCTACGAGCAGTACTTC. Protein: CASSTTGTGGYEQYF.

Note on this clonotype: This may stem from a read error, because a much larger clone lies one nucleotide away. The chain has TRBV6-1 and TRBJ1-5; the match to TRBD1 covers 9 bases. Per germline, CDR1 MNHNS and CDR2 SASEGT. The CDR3 extends over 14 amino acids. The DNA for the CDR3 is TGTGCCACAGGACAGGGGCGGAGGAGTCAGCCCCAGCGTTTT. Translating gives CATGQGRRSQPQRF.

The chain has TRBV27 and TRBJ2-7, with TRBD1 matching 11 bases. Germline V gene lookup returns CDR1 MNHEY and CDR2 SMNVEV (reference sequence). The CDR3 runs 16 residues. Losses at the gene ends were 4 bases for V and 4 bases for J; bases not matched to a gene: 9. In nucleotides, the CDR3 is TGTGCCAGCAGTTCGCCCCGCGGACAGGGGGCTTACGAGCAGTACTTC. Translation: CASSSPRGQGAYEQYF.

This clonotype has just a few counts. The chain employs TRBV3-1 and TRBJ1-2; D remains unclear. The CDR3 totals 15 residues. Germline V CDR1 and CDR2: LGHDT, YNNKEL (reference sequence). V lost 4 bases and J lost 4, with 16 bases in between. The chain's CDR3 is CASSPGPFLPYGYTF. CDR3 sequence (DNA): TGTGCCAGCAGCCCCGGACCGTTCCTCCCCTATGGCTACACCTTC.

Many counts were recorded for this clonotype. The rearrangement joins TRBV27 to TRBJ1-5; no clear D. The V gene's germline CDR1 is MNHEY and CDR2 SMNVEV (reference sequence). This CDR3 region has 13 residues. Deletions cut 5 bases from V and 7 bases from J, with 12 bases between. This chain's CDR3 is CASSPNPGQPQHF. Here the CDR3 DNA reads TGTGCCAGCAGTCCTAACCCAGGACAGCCCCAGCATTTT.

This clonotype was recorded a few times. This chain connects TRBV7-8 to TRBJ2-3, with D hard to call. Germline CDR1 reads SGHVS; CDR2 reads FQNEAQ. The CDR3 sequence is 13 residues long. Trimming took off 4 bases at V and 2 bases at J, with 7 bases between the two ends. CDR3 coding DNA: TGTGCCAGCAGCTCCAGGACCACAGATACGCAGTATTTT. It encodes CASSSRTTDTQYF. Full variable domain (outside the CDR3, taken from reference TRBV7-8 and TRBJ2-3): GAGVSQSPRYKVAKRGQDVALRCDPISGHVSLFWYQQALGQGPEFLTYFQNEAQLDKSGLPSDRFFAERPEGSVSTLKIQRTQQEDSAVYLCASSSRTTDTQYFGPGTRLTVL.

This clonotype appeared many times. The chain is built from TRBV6-1 and TRBJ2-7; D unclear. The CDR3 is 14 amino acids. V lost 7 bases and J lost 5, with 18 bases in between. Germline values: CDR1 MNHNS, CDR2 SASEGT. CDR3: CASIGLGKSDEQYF. Here the CDR3 DNA reads TGTGCCAGCATAGGGCTAGGGAAGAGTGACGAGCAGTACTTC.

Only a few counts were recorded for this clonotype. V is TRBV30 and J is TRBJ2-5; 8 bases align to TRBD2. The CDR3 covers 14 residues. Germline CDR1 is GTSNPN and CDR2 is SVGIG (reference sequence). V lost 6 bases to trimming and J lost 4 bases; unmatched junction nucleotides: 10. CDR3 loop: CACRKLAERETQYF. The CDR3 bases are TGTGCCTGCCGCAAACTAGCGGAGAGAGAGACCCAGTACTTC.

This clonotype was recorded many times. The J gene is TRBJ2-2, the V gene TRBV2; D is perhaps TRBD1 (6 bases). CDR3 length: 15 amino acids. Germline V gives CDR1 SNHLY, CDR2 FYNNEI. V lost 1 base to trimming and J lost 3 bases, with 9 bases between them. The CDR3 region is CASSEDTGYTGELFF. The CDR3 bases are TGTGCCAGCAGTGAAGATACAGGGTACACCGGGGAGCTGTTTTTT.

This clonotype has a count of ten or more. The V and J genes are TRBV20-1 and TRBJ1-2; D unresolved. Trimming stripped 2 bases from V and 8 bases from J, with 9 bases between. The CDR3 covers 11 residues. Per the germline V gene, CDR1 is DFQATT and CDR2 is SNEGSKA (reference sequence). CDR3 amino acids: CSARTVRGYTF. The CDR3 coding sequence is TGCAGTGCTAGAACAGTTCGCGGCTACACCTTC.